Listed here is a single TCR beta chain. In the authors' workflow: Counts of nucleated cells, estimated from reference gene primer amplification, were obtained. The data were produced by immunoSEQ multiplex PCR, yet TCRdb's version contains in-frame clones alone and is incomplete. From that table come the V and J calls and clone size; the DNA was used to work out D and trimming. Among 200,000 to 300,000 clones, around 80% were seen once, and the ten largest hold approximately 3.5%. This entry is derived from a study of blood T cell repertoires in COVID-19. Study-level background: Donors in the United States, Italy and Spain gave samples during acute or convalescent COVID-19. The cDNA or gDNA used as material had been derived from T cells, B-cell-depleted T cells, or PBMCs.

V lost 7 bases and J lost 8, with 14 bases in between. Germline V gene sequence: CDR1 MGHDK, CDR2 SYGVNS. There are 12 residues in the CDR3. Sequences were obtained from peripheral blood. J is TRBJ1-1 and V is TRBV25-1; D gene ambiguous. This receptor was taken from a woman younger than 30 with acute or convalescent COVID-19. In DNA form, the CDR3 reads TGTGCCAGCACTAAAACCCCGCCAGAAGCTTTCTTT. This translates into CASTKTPPEAFF.